This section outlines one TCR beta chain sequence together with its context. Antigen: not known. Fulfillment of recently defined diagnostic criteria for definite or probable disease was shown by the patients with Susac syndrome. The data originate from a study of CD8 T cells in Susac syndrome. When the RNA was reverse transcribed, random hexamers were used with an input of about 0.5 to 1 ug. Amplification of TCR beta CDR3 spanned 54 Vbeta and 13 Jbeta via immunoSEQ multiplex PCR. A single record per CDR3 protein comes from TCRdb applying MiXCR to the immunoSEQ multiplex PCR reads. Seen here are 170,000 or so distinct CDR3 sequences, roughly 95% observed once, and the top ten hold around 0.12%. General study findings and limits: None of the CD4+ T cell repertoires in Susac syndrome showed clonal expansion.

This sequence originates from a human donor with Susac syndrome. Sequencing was done on a sample of CD4+ T cells from PBMCs.

The CDR3 DNA follows: TGTGCCAGCAGCAGTTTGGTGGAAGAGACCCAGTACTTC. Its translation is CASSSLVEETQYF. The chain links TRBV11-2 to TRBJ2-5; D unresolved. There are 13 residues in the CDR3. Germline V gene lookup returns CDR1 SGHAT and CDR2 FQNNGV. Between the trimmed V and J ends, which lost 5 bases and 3 bases, there was a span of 10 bases.